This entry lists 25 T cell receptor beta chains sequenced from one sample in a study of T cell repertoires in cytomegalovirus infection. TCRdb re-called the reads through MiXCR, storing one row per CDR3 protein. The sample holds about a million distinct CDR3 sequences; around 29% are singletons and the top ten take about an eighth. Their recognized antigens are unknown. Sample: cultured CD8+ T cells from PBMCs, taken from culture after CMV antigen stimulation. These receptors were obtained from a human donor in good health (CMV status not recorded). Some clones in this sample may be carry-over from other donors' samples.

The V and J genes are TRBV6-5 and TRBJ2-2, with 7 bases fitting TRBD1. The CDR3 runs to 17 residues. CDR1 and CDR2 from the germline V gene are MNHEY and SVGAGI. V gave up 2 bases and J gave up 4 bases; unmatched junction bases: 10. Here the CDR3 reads CASSYTKTGQGTGELFF. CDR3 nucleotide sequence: TGTGCCAGCAGTTACACTAAGACAGGGCAGGGCACCGGGGAGCTGTTTTTT.

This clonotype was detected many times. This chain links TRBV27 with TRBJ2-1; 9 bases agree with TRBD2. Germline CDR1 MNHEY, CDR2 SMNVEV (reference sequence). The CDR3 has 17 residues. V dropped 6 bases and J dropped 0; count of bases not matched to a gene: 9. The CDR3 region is CASRPRLAAISYNEQFF. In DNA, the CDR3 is TGTGCCAGCAGACCCCGACTAGCGGCGATCTCCTACAATGAGCAGTTCTTC.

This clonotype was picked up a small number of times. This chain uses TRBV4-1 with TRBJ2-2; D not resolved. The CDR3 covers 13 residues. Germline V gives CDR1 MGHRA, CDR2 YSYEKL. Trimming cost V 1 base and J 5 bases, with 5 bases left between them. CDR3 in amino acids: CASSQGPTGELFF. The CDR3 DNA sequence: TGCGCCAGCAGCCAAGGCCCTACCGGGGAGCTGTTTTTT.

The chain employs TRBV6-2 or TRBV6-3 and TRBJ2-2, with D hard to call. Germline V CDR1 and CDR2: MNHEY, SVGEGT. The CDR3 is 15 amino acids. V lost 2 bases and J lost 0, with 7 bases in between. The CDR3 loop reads CASSYPRANTGELFF. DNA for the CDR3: TGTGCCAGCAGTTACCCCCGCGCGAACACCGGGGAGCTGTTTTTT.

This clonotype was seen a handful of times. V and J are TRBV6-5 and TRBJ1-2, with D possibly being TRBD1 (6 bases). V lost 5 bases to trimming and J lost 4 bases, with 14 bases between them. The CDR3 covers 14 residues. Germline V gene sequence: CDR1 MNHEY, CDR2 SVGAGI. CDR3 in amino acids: CASSPQGPSYGYTF. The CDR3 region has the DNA TGTGCCAGCAGTCCTCAGGGGCCCAGCTATGGCTACACCTTC.

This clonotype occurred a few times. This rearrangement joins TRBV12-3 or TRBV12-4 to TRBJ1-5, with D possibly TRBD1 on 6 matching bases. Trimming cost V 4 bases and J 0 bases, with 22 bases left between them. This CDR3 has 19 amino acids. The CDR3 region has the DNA TGTGCCAGCAGTTCCCTTTGGGGGGGGGGGCCGTATAGCAATCAGCCCCAGCATTTT. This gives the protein CASSSLWGGGPYSNQPQHF.

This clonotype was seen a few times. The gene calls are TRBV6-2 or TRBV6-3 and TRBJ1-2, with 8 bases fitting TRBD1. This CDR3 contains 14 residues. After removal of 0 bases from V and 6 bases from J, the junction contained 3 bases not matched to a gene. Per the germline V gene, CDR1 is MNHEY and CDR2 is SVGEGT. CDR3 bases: TGTGCCAGCAGTTACTCCCCAGGGGGCGATGGCTACACCTTC. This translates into CASSYSPGGDGYTF.

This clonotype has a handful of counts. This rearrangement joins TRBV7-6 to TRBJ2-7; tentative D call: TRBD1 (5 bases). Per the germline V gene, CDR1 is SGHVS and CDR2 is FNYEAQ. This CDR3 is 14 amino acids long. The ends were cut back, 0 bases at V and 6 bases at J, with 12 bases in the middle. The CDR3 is CASSLASQGAEQYV. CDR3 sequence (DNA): TGTGCCAGCAGCTTAGCGTCGCAGGGTGCCGAGCAGTACGTC.

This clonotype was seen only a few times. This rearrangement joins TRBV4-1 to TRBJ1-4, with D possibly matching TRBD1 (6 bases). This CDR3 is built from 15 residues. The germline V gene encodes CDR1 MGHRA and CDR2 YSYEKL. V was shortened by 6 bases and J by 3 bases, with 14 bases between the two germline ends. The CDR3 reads CASSRGGAANEKLFF. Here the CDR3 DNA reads TGCGCCAGCAGTCGCGGGGGGGCCGCTAATGAAAAACTGTTTTTT.

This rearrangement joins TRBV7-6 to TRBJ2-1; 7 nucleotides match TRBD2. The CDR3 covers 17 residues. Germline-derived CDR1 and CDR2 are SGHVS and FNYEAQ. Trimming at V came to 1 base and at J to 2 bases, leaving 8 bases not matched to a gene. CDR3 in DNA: TGTGCCAGCAGCTTAGACCTTGGACTAGTTCCCTACAATGAGCAGTTCTTC. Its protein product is CASSLDLGLVPYNEQFF.

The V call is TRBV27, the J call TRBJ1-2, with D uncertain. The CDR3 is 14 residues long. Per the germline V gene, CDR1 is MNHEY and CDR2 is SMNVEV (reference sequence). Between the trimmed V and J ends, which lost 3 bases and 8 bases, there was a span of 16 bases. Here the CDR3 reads CASSLSRDFGGYTF. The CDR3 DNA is TGTGCCAGCAGTTTGAGTCGGGATTTCGGGGGCTACACCTTC.

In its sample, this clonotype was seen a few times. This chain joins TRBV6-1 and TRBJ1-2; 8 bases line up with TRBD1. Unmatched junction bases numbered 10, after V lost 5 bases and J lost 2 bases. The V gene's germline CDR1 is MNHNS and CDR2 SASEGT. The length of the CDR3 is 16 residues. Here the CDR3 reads CASSYSAGTGNYGYTF. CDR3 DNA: TGTGCCAGCAGTTATTCAGCCGGGACAGGCAACTATGGCTACACCTTC.

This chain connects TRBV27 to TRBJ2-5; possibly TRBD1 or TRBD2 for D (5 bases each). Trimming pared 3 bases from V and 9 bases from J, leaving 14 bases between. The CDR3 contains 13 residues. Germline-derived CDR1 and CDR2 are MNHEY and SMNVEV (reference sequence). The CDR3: CASSFGTNPPQYF. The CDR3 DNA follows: TGTGCCAGCAGTTTCGGGACCAATCCCCCCCAGTACTTC.

CDR3 in amino acids: CASSLRDRGFRETQYF. DNA for the CDR3: TGTGCCAGCAGTTTAAGGGACAGGGGGTTTCGCGAGACCCAGTACTTC. The rearrangement uses TRBV27 and TRBJ2-5, with 11 positions matching TRBD1. The V segment lost 2 bases and the J segment 5 bases; nucleotides outside the gene matches: 7. The CDR3 runs to 16 residues. The V gene's germline CDR1 is MNHEY and CDR2 SMNVEV (reference sequence).

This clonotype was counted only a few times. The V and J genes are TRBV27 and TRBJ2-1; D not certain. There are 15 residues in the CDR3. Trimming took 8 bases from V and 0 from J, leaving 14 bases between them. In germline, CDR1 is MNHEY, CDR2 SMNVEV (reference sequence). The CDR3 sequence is CASLPIPSSYNEQFF. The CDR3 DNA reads TGTGCCAGCCTCCCAATTCCTAGCTCCTACAATGAGCAGTTCTTC.

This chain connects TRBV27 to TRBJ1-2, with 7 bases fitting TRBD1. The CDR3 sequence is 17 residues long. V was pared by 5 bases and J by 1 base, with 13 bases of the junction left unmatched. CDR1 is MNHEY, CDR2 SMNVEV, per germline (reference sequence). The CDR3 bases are TGTGCCAGCAGTCCCCGGAGGGACAGAGCCTATAACTATGGCTACACCTTC. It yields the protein CASSPRRDRAYNYGYTF.

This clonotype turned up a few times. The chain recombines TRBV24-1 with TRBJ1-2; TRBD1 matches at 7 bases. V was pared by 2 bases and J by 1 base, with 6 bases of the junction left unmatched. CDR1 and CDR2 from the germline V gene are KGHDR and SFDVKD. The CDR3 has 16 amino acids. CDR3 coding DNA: TGTGCCACCAGTGATTCGGGACAGAATATTAACTATGGCTACACCTTC. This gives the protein CATSDSGQNINYGYTF.

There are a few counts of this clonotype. CDR3 sequence reads: CSARADGTEAFF. The CDR3 bases are TGCAGTGCTAGAGCAGACGGGACTGAAGCTTTCTTT. The V call is TRBV20-1, the J call TRBJ1-1; D is ambiguous. V dropped 1 base and J dropped 5 bases, with 8 bases sitting between them. CDR1 is DFQATT, CDR2 SNEGSKA, per germline (reference sequence). The CDR3 has 12 residues.

CDR3 region: CASSYEGSGEQYV. CDR3 bases: TGTGCCAGCAGTTACGAGGGTTCGGGGGAGCAGTACGTC. The chain employs TRBV6-6 and TRBJ2-7; TRBD2 might be the D (5 bases). Germline CDR1 MNHNY, CDR2 SVGAGI (reference sequence). The CDR3 covers 13 residues. Trimming took 2 bases from V and 7 from J, leaving 12 bases between them.

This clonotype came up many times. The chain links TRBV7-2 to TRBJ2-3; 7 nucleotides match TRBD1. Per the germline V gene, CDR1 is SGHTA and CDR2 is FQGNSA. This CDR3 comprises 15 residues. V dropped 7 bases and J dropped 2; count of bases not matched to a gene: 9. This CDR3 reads CASTQTGITTDTQYF. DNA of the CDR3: TGTGCCAGCACTCAGACAGGGATTACCACAGATACGCAGTATTTT.

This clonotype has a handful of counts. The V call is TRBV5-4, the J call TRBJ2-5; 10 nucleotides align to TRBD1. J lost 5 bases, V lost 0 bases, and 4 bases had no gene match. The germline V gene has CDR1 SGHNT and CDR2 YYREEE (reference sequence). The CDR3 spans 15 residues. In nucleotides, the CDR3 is TGTGCCAGCAGCTTGGGACAGGGGGCATCGGAGACCCAGTACTTC. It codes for CASSLGQGASETQYF.

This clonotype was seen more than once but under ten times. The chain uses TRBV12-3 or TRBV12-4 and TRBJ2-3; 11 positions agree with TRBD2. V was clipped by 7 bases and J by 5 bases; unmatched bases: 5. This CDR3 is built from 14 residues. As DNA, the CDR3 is TGTGCCAGCAATAGCGGGGGGGCACAAGATACGCAGTATTTT. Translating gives CASNSGGAQDTQYF.

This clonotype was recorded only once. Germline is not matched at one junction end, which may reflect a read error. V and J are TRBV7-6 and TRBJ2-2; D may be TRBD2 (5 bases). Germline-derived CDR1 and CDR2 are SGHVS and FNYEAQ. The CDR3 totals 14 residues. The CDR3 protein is CASSTSLVPIELYF. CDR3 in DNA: TGTGCCAGCAGCACGTCACTAGTGCCGATCGAGCTGTATTTT.

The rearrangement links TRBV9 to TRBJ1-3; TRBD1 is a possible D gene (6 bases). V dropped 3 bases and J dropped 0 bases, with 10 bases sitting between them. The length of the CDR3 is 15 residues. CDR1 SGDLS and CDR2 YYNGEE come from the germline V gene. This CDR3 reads CASSDGQFSGNTIYF. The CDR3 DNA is TGTGCCAGCAGCGACGGACAGTTCTCTGGAAACACCATATATTTT.

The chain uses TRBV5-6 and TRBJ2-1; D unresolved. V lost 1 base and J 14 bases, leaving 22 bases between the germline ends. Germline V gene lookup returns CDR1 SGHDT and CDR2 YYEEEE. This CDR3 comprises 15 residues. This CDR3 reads CASSLRQSAIGIEFF. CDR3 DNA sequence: TGTGCCAGCAGCTTGCGACAAAGTGCCATTGGGATAGAGTTCTTC.